This T cell receptor (beta chain) was sequenced during a study of blood T cell repertoires in COVID-19. On the study more broadly: Whether acute or convalescent, the COVID-19 samples came from the United States, Italy and Spain. The analysed material was cDNA or gDNA that came from T cells, B-cell-depleted T cells, or PBMCs.

In the source study's methods: Estimation of nucleated cell counts relied on the amplification of reference gene primers. Generated by immunoSEQ multiplex PCR, the TCRdb table keeps only in-frame clones and is missing some. D and trimming come from the DNA, and the V and J calls and clone size come from that table. The data show 120,000 or so clones, roughly 79% seen once. Germline loops: CDR1 SGHAT, CDR2 FQNNGV. The CDR3 consists of 14 residues. V was clipped by 0 bases and J by 3 bases, with 9 bases between them. V is TRBV11-2 and J is TRBJ2-7; D is unresolved. The sample consisted of peripheral blood. This TCR was recovered from a human donor in a cohort sampled during active COVID-19. This chain's CDR3 is CASSLDSSLYEQYF. CDR3 coding DNA: TGTGCCAGCAGCTTAGATAGTAGTCTCTACGAGCAGTACTTC.